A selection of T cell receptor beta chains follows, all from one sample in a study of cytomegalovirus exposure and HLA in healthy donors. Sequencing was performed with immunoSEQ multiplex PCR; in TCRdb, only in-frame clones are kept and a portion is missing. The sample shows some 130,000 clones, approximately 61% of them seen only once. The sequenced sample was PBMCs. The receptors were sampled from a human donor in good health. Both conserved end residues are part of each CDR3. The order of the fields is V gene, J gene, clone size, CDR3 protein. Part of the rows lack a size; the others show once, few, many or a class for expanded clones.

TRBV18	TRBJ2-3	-	CASSSQQGTDTQYF
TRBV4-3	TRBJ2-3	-	CASSHLETSGTDTQYF
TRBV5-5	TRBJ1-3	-	CASSLVSSGNTIYF
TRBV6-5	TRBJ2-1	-	CASSYSIDGSEQFF
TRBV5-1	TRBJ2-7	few	CASSLELAGTYEQYF
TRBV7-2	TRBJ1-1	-	CASSFTPGGTEAFF
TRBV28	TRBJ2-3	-	CASSFLGAVSTQYF
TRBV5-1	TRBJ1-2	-	CASSSGQGSSYGYTF
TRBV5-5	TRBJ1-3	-	CASSLGPDSGNTIYF
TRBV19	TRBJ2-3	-	CASSRDISPDTQYF
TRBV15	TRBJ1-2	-	CATSYLLEGGGYTF
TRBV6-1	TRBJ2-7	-	CASSERGRSYEQYF
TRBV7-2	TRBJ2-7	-	CASSSPLGGRRYEQYF
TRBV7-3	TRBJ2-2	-	CASSSVAGELFF
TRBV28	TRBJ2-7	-	CASSSAGGGRVYEQYF
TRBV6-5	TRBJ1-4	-	CASSEDEKLFF
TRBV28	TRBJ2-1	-	CATQGWREAYNEQFF
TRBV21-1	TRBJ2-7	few	CASSKVRGAYEQYF
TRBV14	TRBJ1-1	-	CASSRYRGYTEAFF
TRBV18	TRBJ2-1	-	CASSPSVDEQFF
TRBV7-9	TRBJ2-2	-	CASSTRTGGRTGELFF
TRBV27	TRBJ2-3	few	CASSLRGTTDTQYF
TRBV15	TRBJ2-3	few	CATSRDILTDTQYF
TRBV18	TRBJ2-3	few	CASSSLAGETDTQYF
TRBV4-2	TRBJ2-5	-	CASSPGVSRETQYF
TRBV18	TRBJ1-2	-	CASSPSQGAGGYTF